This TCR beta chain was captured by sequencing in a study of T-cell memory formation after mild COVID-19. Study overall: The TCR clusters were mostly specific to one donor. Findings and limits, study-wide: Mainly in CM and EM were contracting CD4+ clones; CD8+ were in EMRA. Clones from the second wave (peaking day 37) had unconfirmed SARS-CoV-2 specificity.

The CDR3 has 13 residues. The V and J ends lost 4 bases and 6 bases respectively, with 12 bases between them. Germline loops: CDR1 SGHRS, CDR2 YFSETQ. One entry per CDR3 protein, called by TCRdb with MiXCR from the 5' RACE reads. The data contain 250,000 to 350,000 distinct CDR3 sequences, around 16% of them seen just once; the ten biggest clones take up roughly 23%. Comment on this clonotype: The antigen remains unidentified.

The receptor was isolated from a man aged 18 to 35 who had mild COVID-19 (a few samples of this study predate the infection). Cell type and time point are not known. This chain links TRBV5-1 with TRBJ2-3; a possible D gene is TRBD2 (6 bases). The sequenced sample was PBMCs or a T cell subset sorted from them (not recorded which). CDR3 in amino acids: CASSPRSGDTQYF. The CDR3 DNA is TGCGCCAGCAGCCCCCGGAGCGGGGATACGCAGTATTTT.